The 27 T cell receptor beta chains below were found in one sample sequenced in a study of cytomegalovirus exposure and HLA in healthy donors. Sequencing used immunoSEQ multiplex PCR; TCRdb keeps in-frame clones, though not all of them. The table has almost 200,000 clones, roughly 81% seen once. The material sequenced was PBMCs. Receptor source: a woman aged 25 to 39 in good health and CMV-seronegative.

This clone was observed a few times. The chain has TRBV19 and TRBJ1-1, with 7 bases fitting TRBD1. Trimming removed 3 bases from V and 0 bases from J; junction bases left unmatched: 1. Germline V lookup: CDR1 LNHDA, CDR2 SQIVND (reference sequence). CDR3 length equals 14 residues. Written as DNA, the CDR3 is TGTGCCAGTAGTATGGGACAGCTGAACACTGAAGCTTTCTTT. Protein sequence: CASSMGQLNTEAFF.

The J gene is TRBJ2-2, the V gene TRBV6-1, with D possibly TRBD2 on 5 matching bases. V lost 1 base, J lost 0 bases, and 12 bases lay in between. The germline V gene encodes CDR1 MNHNS and CDR2 SASEGT. CDR3 length equals 17 residues. Here the CDR3 reads CASSEEASPANTGELFF. The DNA of the CDR3 is TGTGCCAGCAGTGAAGAGGCTAGCCCAGCGAACACCGGGGAGCTGTTTTTT.

The chain carries TRBV18 and TRBJ1-4; the match to TRBD1 covers 7 bases. V shed 2 bases and J 5 bases; nucleotides not matched to a gene: 2. This CDR3 has 14 amino acids. In germline, CDR1 is KGHSH, CDR2 LQKENI. CDR3 in DNA: TGTGCCAGCTCACCAGGACAGGCGAATGAAAAACTGTTTTTT. It codes for CASSPGQANEKLFF.

The chain recombines TRBV6-1 with TRBJ1-2; D is unclear. Germline V gives CDR1 MNHNS, CDR2 SASEGT. CDR3 length equals 11 residues. Trimming shortened V by 8 bases and J by 14 bases, and 18 bases separated the two germline ends. CDR3 sequence reads: CASGYLQALTF. The CDR3 region has the DNA TGTGCCAGCGGATACCTCCAGGCTCTTACCTTC.

The chain joins TRBV6-4 to TRBJ1-1; TRBD1 is a possible D gene (6 bases). V lost 5 bases and J 8 bases, leaving 15 bases between the germline ends. The CDR3 runs to 13 residues. Germline V gene data show CDR1 as MRHNA and CDR2 as SNTAGT. The CDR3 sequence: CASSYEGGGEAFF. DNA of the CDR3: TGTGCCAGCAGTTACGAAGGGGGTGGAGAAGCTTTCTTT.

The chain has TRBV2 and TRBJ2-7; 12 nucleotides agree with TRBD1. Germline trimming cut 2 bases from V and 2 bases from J; bases unmatched to any gene: 1. The germline gives CDR1 SNHLY, CDR2 FYNNEI. This CDR3 is 15 amino acids long. DNA for the CDR3: TGTGCCAGCAGTGAAAGGGACAGGGGGCCCTACGAGCAGTACTTC. It is translated as CASSERDRGPYEQYF. The entire variable domain, with the rest obtained from reference TRBV2 and TRBJ2-7, is as follows: EPEVTQTPSHQVTQMGQEVILRCVPISNHLYFYWYRQILGQKVEFLVSFYNNEISEKSEIFDDQFSVERPDGSNFTLKIRSTKLEDSAMYFCASSERDRGPYEQYFGPGTRLTVT.

V usage is TRBV7-9 and J usage is TRBJ1-2; 7 positions agree with TRBD1. The V and J ends lost 6 bases and 5 bases, in that order; junction bases with no gene match: 6. Germline V gene lookup returns CDR1 SEHNR and CDR2 FQNEAQ (reference sequence). This CDR3 is 13 amino acids long. The CDR3 bases are TGTGCCAGCAGTAGACAGGGAAGGTATGGCTACACCTTC. Translation gives CASSRQGRYGYTF. Full variable domain (remainder filled in from reference TRBV7-9 and TRBJ1-2): DTGVSQNPRHKITKRGQNVTFRCDPISEHNRLYWYRQTLGQGPEFLTYFQNEAQLEKSRLLSDRFSAERPKGSFSTLEIQRTEQGDSAMYLCASSRQGRYGYTFGSGTRLTVV.

The rearrangement uses TRBV27 and TRBJ1-2, with 7 positions matching TRBD1. This CDR3 spans 14 amino acids. After removal of 0 bases from V and 8 bases from J, the junction contained 6 bases not matched to a gene. Germline assignment: CDR1 MNHEY and CDR2 SMNVEV (reference sequence). CDR3 coding DNA: TGTGCCAGCAGTTTATCGGGACAGACTTCGGGCTACACCTTC. It translates to CASSLSGQTSGYTF.

This chain connects TRBV10-3 to TRBJ2-5; D gene unclear. Germline V gene lookup returns CDR1 ENHRY and CDR2 SYGVKD. This CDR3 spans 15 amino acids. The V end was cut by 0 bases, the J end by 6 bases, with 14 bases between. The DNA for the CDR3 is TGTGCCATCAGTGAGTCCCCGAGAGGCCCGCAGACCCAGTACTTC. It encodes CAISESPRGPQTQYF.

With regard to this clone: A junction end diverges from the germline sequence, so it may reflect a read error. This chain connects TRBV11-2 to TRBJ2-7; 9 nucleotides align to TRBD1. Germline-derived CDR1 and CDR2 are SGHAT and FQNNGV. The CDR3 contains 12 residues. CDR3: CASSFTGGIEDF. CDR3 DNA: TGTGCCAGCAGCTTTACAGGGGGCATTGAGGACTTC. The variable domain in full, with the rest retrieved from reference TRBV11-2 and TRBJ2-7, is EAGVAQSPRYKIIEKRQSVAFWCNPISGHATLYWYQQILGQGPKLLIQFQNNGVVDDSQLPKDRFSAERLKGVDSTLKIQPAKLEDSAVYLCASSFTGGIEDFGPGTRLTVT.

V gene TRBV19 combines with J gene TRBJ1-2, with D unresolved. The CDR3 loop spans 15 amino acids. The V end was cut by 3 bases, the J end by 5 bases, with 16 bases between. Germline CDR1 is LNHDA and CDR2 is SQIVND (reference sequence). DNA of the CDR3: TGTGCCAGTAGTATTCCGCTGGATGCGGGATATGGCTACACCTTC. Amino acids: CASSIPLDAGYGYTF.

This clone was counted a few times. The chain joins TRBV29-1 to TRBJ2-7; maybe TRBD2 (6 bases). Germline V gives CDR1 SQVTM, CDR2 ANQGSEA. This CDR3 has 11 residues. The V end lost 7 bases, the J end lost 6 bases, and 13 bases lay between the germline ends. CDR3 coding DNA: TGCAGCGCGGCGGCGGGGCCCGAGCAGTACTTC. Protein: CSAAAGPEQYF.

The genes are TRBV7-8 and TRBJ2-7, with TRBD1 matching 7 bases. Germline lookup yields CDR1 SGHVS and CDR2 FQNEAQ. This CDR3 has 16 residues. J gave up 1 base and V 1 base, and 7 bases lay outside the gene matches. CDR3: CASSLDGTALSYEQYF. The CDR3 DNA reads as TGTGCCAGCAGCTTAGACGGGACAGCGCTTTCCTACGAGCAGTACTTC.

The chain joins TRBV5-1 to TRBJ1-2, with TRBD1 matching 7 bases. Germline V gene data show CDR1 as SGHRS and CDR2 as YFSETQ. The CDR3 sequence is 14 residues long. The trim removed 4 bases at V and 8 bases at J, leaving 11 bases unmatched. CDR3 loop: CASSHDRVLDGYTF. CDR3 bases: TGCGCCAGCAGCCATGACAGGGTTTTGGACGGCTACACCTTC. Full variable domain (missing parts from reference TRBV5-1 and TRBJ1-2): KAGVTQTPRYLIKTRGQQVTLSCSPISGHRSVSWYQQTPGQGLQFLFEYFSETQRNKGNFPGRFSGRQFSNSRSEMNVSTLELGDSALYLCASSHDRVLDGYTFGSGTRLTVV.

The genes are TRBV5-1 and TRBJ2-2; D perhaps matches TRBD2 (6 bases). CDR3 size: 15 residues. With 1 base removed from V and 2 bases from J, the gap between germline ends came to 9 bases. Germline values: CDR1 SGHRS, CDR2 YFSETQ. This CDR3 is CASSLSGRNTGELFF. The CDR3 DNA reads as TGCGCCAGCAGCTTGTCCGGGAGAAACACCGGGGAGCTGTTTTTT.

The J gene is TRBJ1-2, the V gene TRBV19, with 9 bases matching TRBD1. Germline V CDR1 and CDR2: LNHDA, SQIVND (reference sequence). V lost 3 bases, J lost 7 bases, and 6 bases stayed unmatched. This CDR3 spans 14 amino acids. CDR3 in DNA: TGTGCCAGTAGTATCGACAGGGGGACTATTGGCTACACCTTC. Translation gives CASSIDRGTIGYTF.

V is TRBV6-1 and J is TRBJ1-4; 11 bases fit TRBD1. Germline V CDR1 and CDR2: MNHNS, SASEGT. J was trimmed by 8 bases and V by 3 bases; bases with no gene match: 5. The CDR3 covers 15 residues. CDR3 nucleotide sequence: TGTGCCAGCAGTGACCGGACAGGGGGCAAAGAAAAACTGTTTTTT. Translated: CASSDRTGGKEKLFF.

The chain couples TRBV7-9 to TRBJ2-5; 10 bases line up with TRBD2. The CDR3 loop spans 14 amino acids. Per germline, CDR1 SEHNR and CDR2 FQNEAQ (reference sequence). V was pared by 0 bases and J by 5 bases, with 0 bases of the junction left unmatched. The CDR3: CASSLALAGETQYF. CDR3 in DNA: TGTGCCAGCAGCTTAGCACTAGCGGGGGAGACCCAGTACTTC.

The gene calls are TRBV23-1 and TRBJ2-7; D is perhaps TRBD1 (8 bases). TRBV23-1 is assigned to the ORF class and has an uncertain function. The V gene lost 8 bases and the J gene lost 1 base, with 18 bases spanning the gap. The CDR3 length is 15 residues. The DNA of the CDR3 is TGCGCCAGCGGACAGGGTCGGGAGGTTTCCTACGAGCAGTACTTC. Translation gives CASGQGREVSYEQYF.

The chain links TRBV2 to TRBJ2-3; the match to TRBD2 covers 12 bases. Germline values: CDR1 SNHLY, CDR2 FYNNEI. CDR3 length: 16 residues. The V segment lost 0 bases and the J segment 4 bases; nucleotides outside the gene matches: 2. CDR3 in amino acids: CASSEARLAGADTQYF. The CDR3 nucleotides read TGTGCCAGCAGTGAAGCCAGACTAGCGGGAGCAGATACGCAGTATTTT.

The V call is TRBV10-1, the J call TRBJ2-3, with 8 bases aligning to TRBD1. V trimming: 2 bases; J trimming: 5 bases; junction bases outside the gene matches: 6. The CDR3 contains 15 residues. Germline-derived CDR1 and CDR2 are WNHNN and SYGVQD (reference sequence). CDR3 in DNA: TGCGCCAGCAGTGAGAAAGGACAGGGTAGAGATACGCAGTATTTT. Protein: CASSEKGQGRDTQYF.

The chain carries TRBV29-1 and TRBJ1-2; TRBD1 is a possible D gene (6 bases). The CDR3 loop spans 14 amino acids. V gave up 6 bases and J gave up 4 bases, with 18 bases separating them. Germline CDR1 SQVTM, CDR2 ANQGSEA. This CDR3 reads CSVDPSGASYGYTF. CDR3 in DNA: TGCAGCGTCGACCCCTCAGGGGCCTCCTATGGCTACACCTTC. The full variable domain, completed using reference TRBV29-1 and TRBJ1-2, is SAVISQKPSRDICQRGTSLTIQCQVDSQVTMMFWYRQQPGQSLTLIATANQGSEATYESGFVIDKFPISRPNLTFSTLTVSNMSPEDSSIYLCSVDPSGASYGYTFGSGTRLTVV.

J is TRBJ2-3 and V is TRBV5-1; the D is unclear. V lost 4 bases and J 1 base, leaving 10 bases between the germline ends. CDR3 length: 14 residues. Germline CDR1 SGHRS, CDR2 YFSETQ. This chain's CDR3 is CASSTYQGTDTQYF. The CDR3 coding sequence is TGCGCCAGCAGCACGTACCAGGGCACAGATACGCAGTATTTT.

This chain joins TRBV7-2 and TRBJ1-1, with TRBD1 matching 8 bases. Losses at the gene ends were 1 base for V and 4 bases for J; bases not matched to a gene: 2. Germline V gene sequence: CDR1 SGHTA, CDR2 FQGNSA. The CDR3 contains 14 residues. CDR3 DNA sequence: TGTGCCAGCAGCTTAGTACAGGGGGGCACTGAAGCTTTCTTT. This gives the protein CASSLVQGGTEAFF.

This clone was recorded a few times. The V gene is TRBV5-6, the J gene TRBJ1-5; D is unclear. This CDR3 comprises 13 residues. The germline gives CDR1 SGHDT, CDR2 YYEEEE. V gave up 1 base and J gave up 7 bases, with 9 bases separating them. The CDR3 coding sequence is TGTGCCAGCAGCTTGTCACTCGGGCAGCCCCAGCATTTT. This codes for CASSLSLGQPQHF.

The chain couples TRBV7-2 to TRBJ2-6, with 9 bases matching TRBD2. The CDR3 loop spans 17 amino acids. Trimming cost V 0 bases and J 2 bases; bases outside gene matches: 2. Germline V gene data show CDR1 as SGHTA and CDR2 as FQGNSA. This CDR3 reads CASSLASGSPGANVLTF. The CDR3 region has the DNA TGTGCCAGCAGCTTAGCTAGCGGGAGCCCTGGGGCCAACGTCCTGACTTTC.

The chain employs TRBV4-1 and TRBJ2-2; 13 nucleotides match TRBD2. V shed 1 base, J shed 4 bases, and the junction held 3 bases outside the gene matches. Per the germline V gene, CDR1 is MGHRA and CDR2 is YSYEKL. The CDR3 length is 17 residues. Here the CDR3 reads CASSQAGLAGPTGELFF. In nucleotides, the CDR3 is TGCGCCAGCAGCCAAGCGGGACTAGCGGGACCCACCGGGGAGCTGTTTTTT.